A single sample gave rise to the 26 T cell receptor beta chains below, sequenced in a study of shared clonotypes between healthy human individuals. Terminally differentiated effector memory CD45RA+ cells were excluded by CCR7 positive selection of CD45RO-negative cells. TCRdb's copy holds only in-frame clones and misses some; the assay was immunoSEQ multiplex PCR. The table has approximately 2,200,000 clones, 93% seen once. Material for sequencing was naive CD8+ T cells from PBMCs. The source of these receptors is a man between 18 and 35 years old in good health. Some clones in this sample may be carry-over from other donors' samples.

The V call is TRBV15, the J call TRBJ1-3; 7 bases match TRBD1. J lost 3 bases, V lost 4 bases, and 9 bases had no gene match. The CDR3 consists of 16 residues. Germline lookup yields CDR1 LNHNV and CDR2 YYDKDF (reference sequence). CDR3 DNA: TGTGCCACCAGCAATCAATGGACAGGCGGTGGAAACACCATATATTTT. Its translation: CATSNQWTGGGNTIYF.

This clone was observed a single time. The CDR3 DNA sequence: TGTGCCAGCAGTCCCGGGGTAGCGGAAACCTACGAGCAGTACTTC. It is translated as CASSPGVAETYEQYF. V is TRBV27 and J is TRBJ2-7, with D possibly being TRBD2 (6 bases). V was shortened by 5 bases and J by 2 bases, with 16 bases between the two germline ends. The CDR3 is made up of 15 amino acids. Germline V lookup: CDR1 MNHEY, CDR2 SMNVEV (reference sequence).

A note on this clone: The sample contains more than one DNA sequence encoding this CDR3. DNA of the CDR3: TGTGCCAGCAGCTTAACGGGTAGTGGGGAGACCCAGTACTTC. It encodes CASSLTGSGETQYF. The chain recombines TRBV7-3 with TRBJ2-5; D ambiguous. Germline loops: CDR1 SGHTA, CDR2 FQGTGA. The CDR3 totals 14 residues. Trimming took 0 bases from V and 5 from J, leaving 10 bases between them.

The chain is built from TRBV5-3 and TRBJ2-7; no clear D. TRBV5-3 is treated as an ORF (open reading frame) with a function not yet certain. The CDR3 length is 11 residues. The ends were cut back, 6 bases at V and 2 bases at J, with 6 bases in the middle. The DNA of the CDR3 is TGTGCCAGAAAGCCAGCCTACGAGCAGTACTTC. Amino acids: CARKPAYEQYF.

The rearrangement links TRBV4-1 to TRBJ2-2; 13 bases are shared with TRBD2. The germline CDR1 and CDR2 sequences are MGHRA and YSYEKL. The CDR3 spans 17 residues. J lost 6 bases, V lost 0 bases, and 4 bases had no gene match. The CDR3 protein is CASSQELAGGLSGELFF. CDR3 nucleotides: TGCGCCAGCAGCCAAGAACTAGCGGGAGGGTTATCCGGGGAGCTGTTTTTT.

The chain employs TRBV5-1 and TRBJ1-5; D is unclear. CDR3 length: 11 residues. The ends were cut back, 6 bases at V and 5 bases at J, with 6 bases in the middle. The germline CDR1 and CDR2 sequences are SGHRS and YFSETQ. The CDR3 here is CASTLDQPQHF. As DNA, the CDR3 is TGCGCCAGCACTCTCGATCAGCCCCAGCATTTT. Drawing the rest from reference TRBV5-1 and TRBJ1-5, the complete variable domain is KAGVTQTPRYLIKTRGQQVTLSCSPISGHRSVSWYQQTPGQGLQFLFEYFSETQRNKGNFPGRFSGRQFSNSRSEMNVSTLELGDSALYLCASTLDQPQHFGDGTRLSIL.

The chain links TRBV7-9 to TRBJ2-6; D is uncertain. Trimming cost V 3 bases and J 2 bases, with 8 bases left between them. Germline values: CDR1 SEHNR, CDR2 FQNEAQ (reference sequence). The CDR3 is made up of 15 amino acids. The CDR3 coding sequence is TGTGCCAGCAGCTTGGGCACTGCTGGGGCCAACGTCCTGACTTTC. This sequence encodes CASSLGTAGANVLTF.

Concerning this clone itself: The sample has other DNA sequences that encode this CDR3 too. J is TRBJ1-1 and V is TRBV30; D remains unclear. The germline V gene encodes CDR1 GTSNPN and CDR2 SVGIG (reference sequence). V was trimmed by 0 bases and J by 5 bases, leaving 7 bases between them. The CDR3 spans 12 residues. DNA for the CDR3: TGTGCCTGGAGTGTACTCGGGACTGAAGCTTTCTTT. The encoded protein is CAWSVLGTEAFF.

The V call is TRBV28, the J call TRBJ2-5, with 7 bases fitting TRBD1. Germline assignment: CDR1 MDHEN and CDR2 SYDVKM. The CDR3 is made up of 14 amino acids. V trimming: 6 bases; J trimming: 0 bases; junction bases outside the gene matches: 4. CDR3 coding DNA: TGTGCCAGCAGGATGACAGGGAACCAAGAGACCCAGTACTTC. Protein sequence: CASRMTGNQETQYF.

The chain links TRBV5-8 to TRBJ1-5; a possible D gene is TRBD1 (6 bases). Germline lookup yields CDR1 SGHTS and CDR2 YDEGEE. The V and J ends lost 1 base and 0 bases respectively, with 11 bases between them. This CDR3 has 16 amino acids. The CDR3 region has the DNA TGTGCCAGCAGCTTGTCAGGGGACTATAGCAATCAGCCCCAGCATTTT. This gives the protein CASSLSGDYSNQPQHF.

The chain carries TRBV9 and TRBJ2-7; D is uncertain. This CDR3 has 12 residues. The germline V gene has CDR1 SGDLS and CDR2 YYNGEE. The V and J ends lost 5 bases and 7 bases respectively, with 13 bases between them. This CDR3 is CASSPSPGEQYF. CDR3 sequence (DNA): TGTGCCAGCAGTCCGTCCCCGGGTGAGCAGTACTTC. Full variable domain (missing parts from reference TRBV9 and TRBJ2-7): DSGVTQTPKHLITATGQRVTLRCSPRSGDLSVYWYQQSLDQGLQFLIQYYNGEERAKGNILERFSAQQFPDLHSELNLSSLELGDSALYFCASSPSPGEQYFGPGTRLTVT.

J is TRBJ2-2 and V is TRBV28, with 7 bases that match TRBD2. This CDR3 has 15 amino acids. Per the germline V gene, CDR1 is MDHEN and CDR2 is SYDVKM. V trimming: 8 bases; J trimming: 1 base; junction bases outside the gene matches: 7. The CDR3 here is CASSDVAGNTGELFF. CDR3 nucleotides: TGTGCCAGCTCAGACGTAGCGGGGAACACCGGGGAGCTGTTTTTT.

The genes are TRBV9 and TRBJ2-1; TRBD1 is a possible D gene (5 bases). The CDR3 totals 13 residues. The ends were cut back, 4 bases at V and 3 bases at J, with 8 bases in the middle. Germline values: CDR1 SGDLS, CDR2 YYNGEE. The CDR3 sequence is CASSRQSYNEQFF. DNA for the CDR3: TGTGCCAGCAGCCGACAGAGCTACAATGAGCAGTTCTTC. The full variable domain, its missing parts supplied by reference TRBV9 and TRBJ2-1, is DSGVTQTPKHLITATGQRVTLRCSPRSGDLSVYWYQQSLDQGLQFLIQYYNGEERAKGNILERFSAQQFPDLHSELNLSSLELGDSALYFCASSRQSYNEQFFGPGTRLTVL.

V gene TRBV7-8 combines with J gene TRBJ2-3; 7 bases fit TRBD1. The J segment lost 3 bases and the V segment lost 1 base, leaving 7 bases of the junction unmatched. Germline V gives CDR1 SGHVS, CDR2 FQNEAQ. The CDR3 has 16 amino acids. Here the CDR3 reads CASSLVLGGGTDTQYF. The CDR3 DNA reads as TGTGCCAGCAGCTTAGTTTTAGGGGGCGGGACAGATACGCAGTATTTT.

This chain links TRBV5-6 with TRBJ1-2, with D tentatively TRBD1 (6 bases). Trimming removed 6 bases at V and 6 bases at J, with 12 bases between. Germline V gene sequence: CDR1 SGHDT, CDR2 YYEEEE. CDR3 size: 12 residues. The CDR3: CASTLGGNGYTF. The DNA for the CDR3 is TGTGCCAGCACCCTGGGGGGCAATGGCTACACCTTC.

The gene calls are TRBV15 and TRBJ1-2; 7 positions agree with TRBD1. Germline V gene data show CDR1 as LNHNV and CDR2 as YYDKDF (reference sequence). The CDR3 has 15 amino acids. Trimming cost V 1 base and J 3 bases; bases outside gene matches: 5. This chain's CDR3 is CATSRGRGADYGYTF. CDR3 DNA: TGTGCCACCAGCAGAGGCAGGGGGGCGGACTATGGCTACACCTTC.

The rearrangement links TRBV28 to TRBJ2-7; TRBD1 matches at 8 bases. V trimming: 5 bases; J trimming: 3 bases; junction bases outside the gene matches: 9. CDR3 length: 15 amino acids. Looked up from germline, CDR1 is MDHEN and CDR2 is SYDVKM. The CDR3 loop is CASSLSGTGHYEQYF. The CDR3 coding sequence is TGTGCCAGCAGTCTCTCCGGGACAGGCCACTACGAGCAGTACTTC.

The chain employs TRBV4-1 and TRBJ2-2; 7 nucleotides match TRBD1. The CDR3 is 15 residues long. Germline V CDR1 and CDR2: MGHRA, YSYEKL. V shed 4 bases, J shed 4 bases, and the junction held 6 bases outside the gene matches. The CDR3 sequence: CASSLRDSPTGELFF. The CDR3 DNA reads TGCGCCAGCAGCCTTCGGGACAGCCCCACCGGGGAGCTGTTTTTT.

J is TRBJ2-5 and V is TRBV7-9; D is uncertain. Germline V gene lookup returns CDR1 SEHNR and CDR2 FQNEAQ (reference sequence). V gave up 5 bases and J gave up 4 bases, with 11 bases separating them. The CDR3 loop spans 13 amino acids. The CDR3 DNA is TGTGCCAGCAGCCCCGAGCTCAGAGAGACCCAGTACTTC. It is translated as CASSPELRETQYF.

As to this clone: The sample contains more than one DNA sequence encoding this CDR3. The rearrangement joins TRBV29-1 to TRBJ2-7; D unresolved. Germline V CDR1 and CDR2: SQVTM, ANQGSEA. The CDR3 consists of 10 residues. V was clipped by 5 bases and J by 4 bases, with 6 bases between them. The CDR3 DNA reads TGCAGCGTTCTAGTTTACGAGCAGTACTTC. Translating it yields CSVLVYEQYF.

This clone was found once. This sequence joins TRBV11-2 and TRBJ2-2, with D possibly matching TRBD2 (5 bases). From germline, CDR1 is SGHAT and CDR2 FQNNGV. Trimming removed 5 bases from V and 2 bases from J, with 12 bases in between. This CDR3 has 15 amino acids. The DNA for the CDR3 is TGTGCCAGCAGCCAAGGACGGACTAACACCGGGGAGCTGTTTTTT. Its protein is CASSQGRTNTGELFF. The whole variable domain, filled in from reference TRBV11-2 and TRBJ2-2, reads EAGVAQSPRYKIIEKRQSVAFWCNPISGHATLYWYQQILGQGPKLLIQFQNNGVVDDSQLPKDRFSAERLKGVDSTLKIQPAKLEDSAVYLCASSQGRTNTGELFFGEGSRLTVL.

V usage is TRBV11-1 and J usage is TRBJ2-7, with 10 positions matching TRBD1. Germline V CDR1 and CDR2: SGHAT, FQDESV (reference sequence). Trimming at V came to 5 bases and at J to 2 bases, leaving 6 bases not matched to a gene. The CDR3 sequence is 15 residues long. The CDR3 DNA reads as TGTGCCAGCAGCCTGGAAGGACAGGGGGCCTACGAGCAGTACTTC. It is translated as CASSLEGQGAYEQYF.

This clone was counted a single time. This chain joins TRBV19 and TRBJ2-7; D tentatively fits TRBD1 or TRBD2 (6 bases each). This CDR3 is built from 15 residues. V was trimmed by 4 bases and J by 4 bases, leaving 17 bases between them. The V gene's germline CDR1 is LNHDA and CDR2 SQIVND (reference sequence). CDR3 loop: CASSTSPGAGYEQYF. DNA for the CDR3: TGTGCCAGTAGTACATCACCAGGGGCGGGATACGAGCAGTACTTC.

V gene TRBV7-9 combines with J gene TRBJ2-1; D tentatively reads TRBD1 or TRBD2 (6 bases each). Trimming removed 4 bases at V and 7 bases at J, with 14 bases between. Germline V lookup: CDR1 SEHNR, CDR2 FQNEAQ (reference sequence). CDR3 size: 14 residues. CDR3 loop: CASSSRQEGNEQFF. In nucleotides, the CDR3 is TGTGCCAGCAGCTCAAGACAGGAGGGTAATGAGCAGTTCTTC.

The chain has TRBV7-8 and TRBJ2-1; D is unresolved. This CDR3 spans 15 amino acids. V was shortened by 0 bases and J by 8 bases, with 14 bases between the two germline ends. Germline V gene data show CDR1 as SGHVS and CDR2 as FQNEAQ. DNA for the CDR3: TGTGCCAGCAGCTTAGCAGTGGGTCCGATGCATGAGCAGTTCTTC. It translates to CASSLAVGPMHEQFF.

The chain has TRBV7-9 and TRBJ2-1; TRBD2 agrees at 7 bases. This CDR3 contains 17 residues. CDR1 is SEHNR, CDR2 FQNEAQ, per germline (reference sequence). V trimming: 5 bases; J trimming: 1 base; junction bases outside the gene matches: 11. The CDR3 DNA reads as TGTGCCAGCAGCCCGTCCTGGGAGGGACCTTCCTACAATGAGCAGTTCTTC. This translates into CASSPSWEGPSYNEQFF.